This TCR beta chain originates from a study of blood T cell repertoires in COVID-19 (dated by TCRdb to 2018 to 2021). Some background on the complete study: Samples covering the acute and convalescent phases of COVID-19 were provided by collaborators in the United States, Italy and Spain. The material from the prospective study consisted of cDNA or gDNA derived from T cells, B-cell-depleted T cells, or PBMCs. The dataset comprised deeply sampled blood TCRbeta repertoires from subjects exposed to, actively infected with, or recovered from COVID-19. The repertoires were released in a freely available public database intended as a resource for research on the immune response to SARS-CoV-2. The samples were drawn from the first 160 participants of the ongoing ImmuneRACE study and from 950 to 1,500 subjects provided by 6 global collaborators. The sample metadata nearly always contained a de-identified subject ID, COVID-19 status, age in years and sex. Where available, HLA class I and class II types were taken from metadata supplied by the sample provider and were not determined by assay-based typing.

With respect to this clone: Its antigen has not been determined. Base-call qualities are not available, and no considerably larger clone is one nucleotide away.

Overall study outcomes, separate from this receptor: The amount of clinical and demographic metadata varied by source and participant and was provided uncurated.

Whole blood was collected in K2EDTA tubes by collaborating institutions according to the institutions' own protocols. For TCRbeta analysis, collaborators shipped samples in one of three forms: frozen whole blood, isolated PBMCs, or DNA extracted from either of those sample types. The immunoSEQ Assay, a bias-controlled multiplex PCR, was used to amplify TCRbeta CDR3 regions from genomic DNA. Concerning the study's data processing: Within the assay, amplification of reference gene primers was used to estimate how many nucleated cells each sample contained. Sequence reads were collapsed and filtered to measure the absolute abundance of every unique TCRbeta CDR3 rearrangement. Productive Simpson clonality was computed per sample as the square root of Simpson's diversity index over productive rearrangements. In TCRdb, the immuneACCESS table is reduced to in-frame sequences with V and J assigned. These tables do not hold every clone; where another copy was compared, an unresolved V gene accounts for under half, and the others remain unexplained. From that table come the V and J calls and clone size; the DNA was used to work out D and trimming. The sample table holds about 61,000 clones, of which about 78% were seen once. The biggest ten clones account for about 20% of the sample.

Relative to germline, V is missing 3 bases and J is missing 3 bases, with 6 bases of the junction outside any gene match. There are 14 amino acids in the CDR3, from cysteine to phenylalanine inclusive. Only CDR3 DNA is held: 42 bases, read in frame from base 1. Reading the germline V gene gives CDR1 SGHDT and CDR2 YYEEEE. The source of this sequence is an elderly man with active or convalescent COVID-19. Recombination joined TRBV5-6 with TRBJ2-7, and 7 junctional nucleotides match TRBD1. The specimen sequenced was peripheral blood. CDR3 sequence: CASSYGTALYEQYF. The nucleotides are TGTGCCAGCAGCTACGGGACAGCGCTCTACGAGCAGTACTTC.